The 17 T cell receptor beta chains below come from one sample, sequenced in a study of PD-L1 blockade in urothelial cancer. Repertoires were generated with immunoSEQ multiplex PCR, while TCRdb's copy carries only in-frame clones and drops some. Among fewer than 75,000 clones listed, around 84% were seen once. Sequences were derived from PBMCs, sampled around atezolizumab (anti-PD-L1) treatment. Receptor source: a man aged 70-80 years with urothelial cancer.

This chain links TRBV19 with TRBJ2-1; D ambiguous. Germline V gene data show CDR1 as LNHDA and CDR2 as SQIVND (reference sequence). The CDR3 is 15 amino acids. The V end was cut by 5 bases, the J end by 2 bases, with 13 bases between. Here the CDR3 DNA reads TGTGCCAGTAGTGGAGACCGATCAGCCTACAATGAGCAGTTCTTC. Translating it yields CASSGDRSAYNEQFF. Full variable domain (rest looked up from reference TRBV19 and TRBJ2-1): DGGITQSPKYLFRKEGQNVTLSCEQNLNHDAMYWYRQDPGQGLRLIYYSQIVNDFQKGDIAEGYSVSREKKESFPLTVTSAQKNPTAFYLCASSGDRSAYNEQFFGPGTRLTVL.

This clone was seen a handful of times. The chain couples TRBV5-1 to TRBJ2-1, with TRBD1 matching 8 bases. This CDR3 has 15 amino acids. Germline CDR1 reads SGHRS; CDR2 reads YFSETQ. Unmatched junction bases numbered 8, after V lost 0 bases and J lost 9 bases. The CDR3 spells CASSLAGDRGGEQFF. CDR3 DNA: TGCGCCAGCAGCTTGGCCGGTGACAGGGGAGGTGAGCAGTTCTTC.

In this sample, this clone turned up a few times. V and J are TRBV5-4 and TRBJ2-3, with 9 bases fitting TRBD2. Germline CDR1 and CDR2: SGHNT and YYREEE (reference sequence). CDR3 length: 16 amino acids. The junction had 7 bases not matched to a gene; V was cut back by 5 bases and J by 0 bases. The CDR3 DNA reads as TGTGCCAGCAGTTTACCTGCGGGAGGGAGCACAGATACGCAGTATTTT. Residues: CASSLPAGGSTDTQYF.

The chain couples TRBV7-8 to TRBJ1-5; D is perhaps TRBD1 (6 bases). CDR3 size: 16 residues. The germline V gene has CDR1 SGHVS and CDR2 FQNEAQ. Trimming removed 4 bases at V and 1 base at J, with 14 bases between. In DNA form, the CDR3 reads TGTGCCAGCAGCTCCAGAACGGACAGCAGCAATCAGCCCCAGCATTTT. It is translated as CASSSRTDSSNQPQHF.

This rearrangement joins TRBV10-3 to TRBJ2-5; maybe TRBD1 (8 bases). This CDR3 region has 14 residues. The V gene's germline CDR1 is ENHRY and CDR2 SYGVKD. With 6 bases removed from V and 5 bases from J, the gap between germline ends came to 16 bases. CDR3 in DNA: TGTGCCATCAGGATGGACAGGGAGGGGGAGACCCAGTACTTC. Translation: CAIRMDREGETQYF.

The chain couples TRBV19 to TRBJ1-1; TRBD1 aligns across 10 bases. The CDR3 runs 13 residues. Germline CDR1 and CDR2: LNHDA and SQIVND (reference sequence). J lost 5 bases, V lost 7 bases, and 4 bases had no gene match. CDR3: CASIGQGGTEAFF. The DNA for the CDR3 is TGTGCCAGTATAGGACAGGGGGGGACTGAAGCTTTCTTT.

The V and J genes are TRBV7-3 and TRBJ2-7; the match to TRBD2 covers 9 bases. Germline V CDR1 and CDR2: SGHTA, FQGTGA. The CDR3 covers 16 residues. V trimming: 5 bases; J trimming: 5 bases; junction bases outside the gene matches: 13. CDR3 sequence: CASSRLEVAGDHEQYF. CDR3 bases: TGTGCCAGCAGCCGGCTAGAGGTAGCGGGAGACCACGAGCAGTACTTC.

This clone has a handful of counts. The chain has TRBV4-1 and TRBJ1-2, with 9 bases lining up with TRBD1. CDR3 size: 15 residues. J lost 4 bases, V lost 3 bases, and 6 bases had no gene match. Germline V lookup: CDR1 MGHRA, CDR2 YSYEKL. The CDR3 loop reads CASSQGQGFTYGYTF. CDR3 DNA: TGCGCCAGCAGCCAGGGACAGGGATTTACCTATGGCTACACCTTC.

The rearrangement links TRBV4-1 to TRBJ1-6; tentatively, D is TRBD1 (5 bases). Germline CDR1 and CDR2: MGHRA and YSYEKL. Trimming pared 0 bases from V and 0 bases from J, leaving 18 bases between. This CDR3 contains 20 residues. The CDR3 loop reads CASSQEGAMRGSSYNSPLHF. The CDR3 coding sequence is TGCGCCAGCAGCCAAGAGGGAGCTATGCGGGGGAGCTCCTATAATTCACCCCTCCACTTT.

The chain combines TRBV9 with TRBJ1-5, with 9 bases aligning to TRBD1. With 3 bases clipped from V and 6 bases from J, the junction kept 4 bases outside the gene matches. CDR3 length: 14 residues. Germline loops: CDR1 SGDLS, CDR2 YYNGEE. The CDR3 nucleotides are TGTGCCAGCAGCGGCGGGGACAGGGTTCAGCCCCAGCATTTT. Protein: CASSGGDRVQPQHF.

This clone was counted only a few times. V usage is TRBV25-1 and J usage is TRBJ1-2; the match to TRBD1 covers 8 bases. The germline V gene has CDR1 MGHDK and CDR2 SYGVNS. V was pared by 6 bases and J by 0 bases, with 3 bases of the junction left unmatched. There are 14 residues in the CDR3. Here the CDR3 reads CASRGDRSNYGYTF. The CDR3 DNA is TGTGCCAGCAGGGGGGACAGGTCTAACTATGGCTACACCTTC.

The chain has TRBV29-1 and TRBJ2-7; 7 bases align to TRBD2. J was trimmed by 0 bases and V by 4 bases; bases with no gene match: 3. Germline assignment: CDR1 SQVTM and CDR2 ANQGSEA. CDR3 length: 13 amino acids. In DNA form, the CDR3 reads TGCAGCGTTGGTCGGGGGGACTCCTACGAGCAGTACTTC. Its protein product is CSVGRGDSYEQYF.

V is TRBV2 and J is TRBJ2-7; 12 bases agree with TRBD2. From germline, CDR1 is SNHLY and CDR2 FYNNEI. The CDR3 consists of 16 residues. The V and J ends lost 0 bases and 7 bases, in that order; junction bases with no gene match: 7. For the CDR3, the DNA is TGTGCCAGCAGTGAAGCGGGGCTAGCGGGAGGGGAAGAGCAGTACTTC. This codes for CASSEAGLAGGEEQYF.

In this sample, this clone turned up once. This rearrangement joins TRBV19 to TRBJ2-5; 9 bases line up with TRBD2. The CDR3 runs 16 residues. The V gene's germline CDR1 is LNHDA and CDR2 SQIVND (reference sequence). V was pared by 3 bases and J by 2 bases, with 7 bases of the junction left unmatched. CDR3 sequence (DNA): TGTGCCAGTAGTATTGGAGGCGGGAGGGGTCAAGAGACCCAGTACTTC. It yields the protein CASSIGGGRGQETQYF.

CDR3 residues: CASSLDPPVIGGTSGFTDTQYF. CDR3 in DNA: TGTGCCAGCAGTTTGGACCCGCCAGTTATAGGAGGGACTAGCGGGTTCACAGATACGCAGTATTTT. The V and J genes are TRBV27 and TRBJ2-3; TRBD2 matches at 12 bases. V was clipped by 3 bases and J by 2 bases; unmatched bases: 21. This CDR3 has 22 amino acids. Germline CDR1 reads MNHEY; CDR2 reads SMNVEV (reference sequence).

This chain connects TRBV29-1 to TRBJ2-1, with TRBD1 identical over 7 bases. Germline V gene sequence: CDR1 SQVTM, CDR2 ANQGSEA. V shed 7 bases and J 6 bases; nucleotides not matched to a gene: 12. The CDR3 is 14 residues long. CDR3 sequence: CSAQNRGRFNEQFF. As DNA, the CDR3 is TGCAGCGCCCAAAACAGGGGCCGCTTCAATGAGCAGTTCTTC.

This clone was counted between two and nine times. The rearrangement joins TRBV6-5 to TRBJ1-2, with D possibly matching TRBD1 (6 bases). The V and J ends lost 5 bases and 7 bases respectively, with 17 bases between them. This CDR3 is 14 amino acids long. In germline, CDR1 is MNHEY, CDR2 SVGAGI. The CDR3 sequence is CASSPPGGAGGYTF. The CDR3 DNA sequence: TGTGCCAGCAGTCCCCCTGGGGGGGCCGGTGGCTACACCTTC.